Listed below are T cell receptor beta chains from one sample, sequenced in a study of blood T cell repertoires in COVID-19. The data were produced by immunoSEQ multiplex PCR, yet TCRdb's version contains in-frame clones alone and is incomplete. This sample has about 130,000 clones, with roughly 79% found just once. The sequencing input was peripheral blood. These receptors were collected from a human donor in a cohort sampled during active COVID-19. CDR3s leave out the opening cysteine and the closing phenylalanine or tryptophan. D genes are given only for firm matches.

ASSVDRDQPQH	TRBJ1-5	TRBV6-4	TRBD1
ASSESGTQSSYEQY	TRBJ2-7	TRBV10-1	NA
SASDRVVPEAF	TRBJ1-1	TRBV20-1	TRBD1
ASSEATGVEQY	TRBJ2-7	TRBV2	TRBD1
ASSGKVGRGLNQPQH	TRBJ1-5	TRBV6-4	TRBD1
ASSRDRGTHQPQH	TRBJ1-5	TRBV19	TRBD1
ASSSGEKGKNTGELF	TRBJ2-2	TRBV21-1	NA
ASSRQGRNEKLF	TRBJ1-4	TRBV6-5	TRBD1
ASSPQGLGYGYT	TRBJ1-2	TRBV19	NA
ATSDSYINEQF	TRBJ2-1	TRBV24-1	NA
ASGAITDTQY	TRBJ2-3	TRBV7-9	NA
ASSATGGRDNEQF	TRBJ2-1	TRBV6-6	TRBD1
SVSATFGRENGYT	TRBJ1-2	TRBV29-1	NA
ASSFSGGASYNEQF	TRBJ2-1	TRBV5-1	TRBD2